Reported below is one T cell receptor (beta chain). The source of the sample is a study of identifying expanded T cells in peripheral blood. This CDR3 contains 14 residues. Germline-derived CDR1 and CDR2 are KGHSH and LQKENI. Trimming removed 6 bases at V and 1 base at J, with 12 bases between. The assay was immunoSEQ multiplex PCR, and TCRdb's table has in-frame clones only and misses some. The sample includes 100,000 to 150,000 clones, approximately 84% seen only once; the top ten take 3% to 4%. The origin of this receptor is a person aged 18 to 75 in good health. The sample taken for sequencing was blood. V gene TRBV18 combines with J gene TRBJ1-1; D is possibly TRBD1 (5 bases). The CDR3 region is CASSRGQPNTEAFF. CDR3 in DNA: TGTGCCAGCTCTCGAGGACAACCGAACACTGAAGCTTTCTTT. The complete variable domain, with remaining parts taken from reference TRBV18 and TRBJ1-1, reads NAGVMQNPRHLVRRRGQEARLRCSPMKGHSHVYWYRQLPEEGLKFMVYLQKENIIDESGMPKERFSAEFPKEGPSILRIQQVVRGDSAAYFCASSRGQPNTEAFFGQGTRLTVV.